This is a list of T cell receptor beta chains from one sample in a study of OX40 agonist ivuxolimab in advanced cancers. Profiling relied on immunoSEQ multiplex PCR, and the TCRdb table lists in-frame clones only, not all of them. Found here are 52,000 or so clones, 85% of them singletons; the top ten hold over 2.5%. This specimen consisted of CD4+ or CD8+ T cells sorted from blood, obtained in a trial of the OX40 agonist ivuxolimab. These receptors originate from an adult with an advanced solid tumor such as melanoma, head and neck, liver or kidney cancer. The CDR3 runs from the conserved cysteine through the conserved F or W. D genes are given only for firm matches.

.	TRBV7-6	TRBJ2-2	CASSFLRGGNTGELFF	TGTGCCAGCAGCTTTCTCCGGGGAGGCAACACCGGGGAGCTGTTTTTT
.	TRBV5-6	TRBJ2-3	CASRSQGTDTQYF	TGTGCCAGCCGCTCTCAGGGAACTGATACGCAGTATTTT
TRBD1	TRBV2	TRBJ1-1	CASSRTGARQAFF	TGTGCCAGCAGTAGGACAGGGGCTCGGCAAGCTTTCTTT
.	TRBV28	TRBJ1-2	CATYGGENGYTF	TGTGCCACCTACGGTGGGGAGAATGGCTACACCTTC
.	TRBV7-9	TRBJ1-3	CASSLEGKVASGNTIYF	TGTGCCAGCAGCCTTGAGGGAAAAGTAGCCTCTGGAAACACCATATATTTT
.	TRBV5-1	TRBJ2-7	CASSFPTVGDEQYF	TGCGCCAGCAGCTTCCCGACTGTAGGGGACGAGCAGTACTTC
.	TRBV7-2	TRBJ1-3	CASSLSGGGNTIYF	TGTGCCAGCAGCCTCTCGGGGGGTGGAAACACCATATATTTT
TRBD2	TRBV19	TRBJ2-5	CASSPGGGAETQYF	TGTGCCAGTAGTCCTGGGGGGGGAGCTGAGACCCAGTACTTC
TRBD1	TRBV19	TRBJ2-7	CASSIFEGAPGYEQYF	TGTGCCAGTAGTATTTTTGAGGGGGCACCAGGCTACGAGCAGTACTTC
.	TRBV5-8	TRBJ1-5	CASSLGPVGYSNQPQHF	TGTGCCAGCAGCTTGGGACCGGTGGGCTATAGCAATCAGCCCCAGCATTTT
.	TRBV7-9	TRBJ2-3	CASSLGVGETDTQYF	TGTGCCAGCAGCTTAGGGGTCGGGGAGACAGATACGCAGTATTTT
.	TRBV29-1	TRBJ2-5	CSVGGIQETQYF	TGCAGCGTTGGCGGGATCCAAGAGACCCAGTACTTC
.	TRBV19	TRBJ2-3	CASSNEADTQYF	TGTGCCAGTAGTAATGAGGCAGATACGCAGTATTTT
TRBD2	TRBV7-9	TRBJ2-5	CASEGRGSQETQYF	TGTGCCAGCGAGGGGCGGGGGAGCCAAGAGACCCAGTACTTC
.	TRBV11-2	TRBJ1-5	CASSLGGSQPQHF	TGTGCCAGCAGCTTAGGAGGGTCCCAGCCCCAGCATTTT
.	TRBV10-3	TRBJ1-6	CASSYSGGRNSPLHF	TGTGCCAGCAGTTACTCCGGGGGTAGGAATTCACCCCTCCACTTT
TRBD1	TRBV30	TRBJ2-4	CAWSGGDRQYF	TGTGCCTGGAGTGGTGGGGACAGGCAGTACTTC